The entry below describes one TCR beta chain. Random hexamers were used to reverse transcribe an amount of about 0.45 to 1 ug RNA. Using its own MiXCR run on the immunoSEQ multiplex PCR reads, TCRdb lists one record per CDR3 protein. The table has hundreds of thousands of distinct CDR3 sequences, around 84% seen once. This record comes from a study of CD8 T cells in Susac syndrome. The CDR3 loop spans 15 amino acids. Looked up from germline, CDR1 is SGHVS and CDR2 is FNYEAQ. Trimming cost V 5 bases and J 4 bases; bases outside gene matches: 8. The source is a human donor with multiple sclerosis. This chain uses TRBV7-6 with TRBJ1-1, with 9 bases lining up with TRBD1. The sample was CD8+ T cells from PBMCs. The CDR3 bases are TGTGCCAGCAGCCTACGGGACAGGGAAGGCACTGAAGCTTTCTTT. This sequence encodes CASSLRDREGTEAFF.